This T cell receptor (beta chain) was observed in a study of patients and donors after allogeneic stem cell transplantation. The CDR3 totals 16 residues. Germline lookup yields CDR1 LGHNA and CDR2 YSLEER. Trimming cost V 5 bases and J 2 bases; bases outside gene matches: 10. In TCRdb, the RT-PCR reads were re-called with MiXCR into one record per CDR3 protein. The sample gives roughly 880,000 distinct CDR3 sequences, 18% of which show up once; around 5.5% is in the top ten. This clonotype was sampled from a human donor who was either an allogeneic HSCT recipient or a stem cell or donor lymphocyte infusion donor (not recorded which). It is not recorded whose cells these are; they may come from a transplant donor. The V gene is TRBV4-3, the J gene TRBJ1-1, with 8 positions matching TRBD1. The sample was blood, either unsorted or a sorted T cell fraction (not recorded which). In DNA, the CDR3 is TGCGCCAGCAGCTCCCCCTTACAGGGGGTAAACACTGAAGCTTTCTTT. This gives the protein CASSSPLQGVNTEAFF.